The TCR beta chain described here comes from a study of graft-versus-host responses after intestinal transplantation. Study-wide results and limits: Within allografts, high graft-versus-host to host-versus-graft clonal ratios were seen among patients with graft-donor T cell macrochimerism. With peak circulating GvH clone levels came an association with early post-transplant HvG declines. In recipient marrow, GvH clones were found, and some appeared first in ileum or blood.

The junction had 4 bases not matched to a gene; V was cut back by 3 bases and J by 8 bases. Germline V gives CDR1 LNHDA, CDR2 SQIVND (reference sequence). This CDR3 is built from 14 residues. Concerning this clone: Its antigen is unknown.

Produced via immunoSEQ multiplex PCR; TCRdb's table is partial and in-frame only. The data hold about 93,000 clones, with over 85% observed a single time. V and J are TRBV19 and TRBJ1-6; 7 bases map to TRBD1. The sequences come from unstimulated CD8+ T cells sorted from spleen or lymph node cells, collected before intestinal transplant. The origin of this receptor is a human donor who received an intestinal transplant. CDR3 in amino acids: CASSIWTGDSPLHF. CDR3 coding DNA: TGTGCCAGTAGTATTTGGACAGGAGATTCACCCCTCCACTTT.